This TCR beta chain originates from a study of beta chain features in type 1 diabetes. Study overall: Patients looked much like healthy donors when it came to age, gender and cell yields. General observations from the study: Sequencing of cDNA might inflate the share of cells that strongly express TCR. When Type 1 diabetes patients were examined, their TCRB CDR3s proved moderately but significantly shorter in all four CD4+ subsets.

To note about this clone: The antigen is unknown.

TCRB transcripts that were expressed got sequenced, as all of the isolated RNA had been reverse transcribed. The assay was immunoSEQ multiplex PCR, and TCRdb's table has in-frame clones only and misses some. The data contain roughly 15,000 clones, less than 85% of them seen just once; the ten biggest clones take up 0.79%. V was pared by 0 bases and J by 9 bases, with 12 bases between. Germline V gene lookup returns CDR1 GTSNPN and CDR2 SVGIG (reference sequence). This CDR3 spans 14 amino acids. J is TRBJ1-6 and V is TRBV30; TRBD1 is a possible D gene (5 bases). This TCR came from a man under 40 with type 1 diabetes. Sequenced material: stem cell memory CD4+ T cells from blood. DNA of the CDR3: TGTGCCTGGAGTGTAACAGGTCCTGGTTCACCCCTCCACTTT. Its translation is CAWSVTGPGSPLHF.